This TCR beta chain was observed in a study of control samples from healthy donors and cancer patients. Sequenced by immunoSEQ multiplex PCR; TCRdb stores in-frame clones only, minus some. Altogether some 19,000 clones are present, around 84% being singletons, with the ten largest covering roughly 24%. The CDR3 consists of 13 residues. Germline V lookup: CDR1 LNHNV, CDR2 YYDKDF (reference sequence). Between the trimmed V and J ends, which lost 5 bases and 1 base, there was a span of 8 bases. The sequence was collected from a man in his 60s with colorectal cancer. Sample: PBMCs. J is TRBJ1-2 and V is TRBV15; no reliable D call. The CDR3 DNA is TGTGCCACCAGCCAGGACGGTAACTATGGCTACACCTTC. It is translated as CATSQDGNYGYTF.